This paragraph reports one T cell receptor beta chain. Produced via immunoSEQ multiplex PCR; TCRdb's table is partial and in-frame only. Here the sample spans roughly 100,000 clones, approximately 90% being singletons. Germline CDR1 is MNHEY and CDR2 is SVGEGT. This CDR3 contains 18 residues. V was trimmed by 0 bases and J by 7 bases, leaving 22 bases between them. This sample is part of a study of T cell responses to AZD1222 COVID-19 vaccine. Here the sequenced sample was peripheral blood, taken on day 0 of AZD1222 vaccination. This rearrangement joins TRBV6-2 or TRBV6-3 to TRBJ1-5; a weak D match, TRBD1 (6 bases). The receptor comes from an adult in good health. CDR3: CASSYSGGRRVLRQPQHF. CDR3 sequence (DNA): TGTGCCAGCAGTTACTCGGGGGGGCGGAGGGTACTCAGACAGCCCCAGCATTTT.